Listed here is a single T cell receptor beta chain. What it binds is not known. This sample is drawn from a study of T cells in localized non-small cell lung cancer. Study outcomes and limitations: Sequencing was restricted to one tumor region; therefore, heterogeneity remains possible. The study detected a median approximately 54 of the top 100 tumor clones in adjacent lung. In the blood, greater T cell density corresponded to longer overall survival. Peak T cell clonality was found in uninvolved adjacent lung, exceeding tumor.

Germline V CDR1 and CDR2: ENHRY, SYGVKD. CDR3 size: 13 residues. Trimming stripped 5 bases from V and 14 bases from J, with 16 bases between. Assay: immunoSEQ multiplex PCR; the TCRdb copy retains only in-frame clones and omits some. The data show tens of thousands of clones, 88% seen once. The sample consisted of peripheral blood, taken before any cancer treatment. The sequence was obtained from a woman aged 40 to 75 with stage I squamous cell lung carcinoma. The rearrangement links TRBV10-3 to TRBJ1-6, with unresolved D. The CDR3 DNA sequence: TGTGCCATCAGTAGCTGGGCTGAGGAGACCCTCCACTTT. As protein: CAISSWAEETLHF.